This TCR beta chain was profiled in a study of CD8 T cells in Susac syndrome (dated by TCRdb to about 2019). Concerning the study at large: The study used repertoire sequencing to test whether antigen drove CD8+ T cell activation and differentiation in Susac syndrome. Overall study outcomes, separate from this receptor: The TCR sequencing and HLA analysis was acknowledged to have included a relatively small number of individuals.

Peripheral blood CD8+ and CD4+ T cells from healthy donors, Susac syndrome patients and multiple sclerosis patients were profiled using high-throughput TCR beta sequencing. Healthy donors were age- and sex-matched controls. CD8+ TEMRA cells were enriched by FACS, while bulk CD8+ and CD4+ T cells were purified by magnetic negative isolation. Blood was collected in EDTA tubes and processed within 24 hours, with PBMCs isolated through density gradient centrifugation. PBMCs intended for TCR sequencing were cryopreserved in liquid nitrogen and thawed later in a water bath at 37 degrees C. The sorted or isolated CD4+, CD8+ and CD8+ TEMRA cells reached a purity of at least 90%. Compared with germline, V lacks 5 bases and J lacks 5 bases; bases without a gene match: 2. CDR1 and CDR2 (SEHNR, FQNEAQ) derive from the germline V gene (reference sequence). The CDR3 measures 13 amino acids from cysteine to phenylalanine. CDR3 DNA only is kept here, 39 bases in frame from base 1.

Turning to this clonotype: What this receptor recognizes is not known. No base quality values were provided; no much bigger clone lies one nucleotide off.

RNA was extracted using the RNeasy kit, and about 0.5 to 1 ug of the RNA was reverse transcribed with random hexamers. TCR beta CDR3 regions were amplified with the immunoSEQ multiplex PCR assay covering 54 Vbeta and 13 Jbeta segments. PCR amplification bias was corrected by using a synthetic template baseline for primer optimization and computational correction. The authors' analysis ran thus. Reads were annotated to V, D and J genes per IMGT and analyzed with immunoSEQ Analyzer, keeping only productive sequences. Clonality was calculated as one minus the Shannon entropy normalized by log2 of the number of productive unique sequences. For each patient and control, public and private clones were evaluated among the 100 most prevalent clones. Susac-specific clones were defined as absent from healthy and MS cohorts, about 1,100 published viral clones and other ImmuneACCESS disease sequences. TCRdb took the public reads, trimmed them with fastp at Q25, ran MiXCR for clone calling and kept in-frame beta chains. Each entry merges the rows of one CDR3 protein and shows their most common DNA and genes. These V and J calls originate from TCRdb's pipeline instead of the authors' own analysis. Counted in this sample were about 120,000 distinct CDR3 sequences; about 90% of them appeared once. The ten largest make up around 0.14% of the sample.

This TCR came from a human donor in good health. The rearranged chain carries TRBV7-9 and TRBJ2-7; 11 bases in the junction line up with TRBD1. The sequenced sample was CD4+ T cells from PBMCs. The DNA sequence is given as TGTGCCAGCAGCCAGGACAGGGGGCACGAGCAGTACTTC. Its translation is CASSQDRGHEQYF.